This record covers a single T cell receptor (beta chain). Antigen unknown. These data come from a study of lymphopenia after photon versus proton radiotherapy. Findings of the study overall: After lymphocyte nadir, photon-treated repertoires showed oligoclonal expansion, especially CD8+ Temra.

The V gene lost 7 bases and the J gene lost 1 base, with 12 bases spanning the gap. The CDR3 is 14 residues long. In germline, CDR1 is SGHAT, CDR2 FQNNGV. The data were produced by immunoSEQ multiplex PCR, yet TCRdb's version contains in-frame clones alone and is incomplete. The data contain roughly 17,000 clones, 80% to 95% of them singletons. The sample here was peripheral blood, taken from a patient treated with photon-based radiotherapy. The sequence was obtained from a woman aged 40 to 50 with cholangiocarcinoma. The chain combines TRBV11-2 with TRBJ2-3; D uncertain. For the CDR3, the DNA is TGTGCCAGCACCCTAGAACGGGGCACAGATACGCAGTATTTT. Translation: CASTLERGTDTQYF.